The present T cell receptor beta chain was sequenced within a study of OX40 agonist ivuxolimab in advanced cancers. This table comes from immunoSEQ multiplex PCR, and its TCRdb copy is limited to in-frame clones, with some not included. The data show approximately 68,000 clones, around nine tenths seen once. CDR3 length: 18 amino acids. CDR1 MNHEY and CDR2 SMNVEV come from the germline V gene (reference sequence). The V end was cut by 5 bases, the J end by 0 bases, with 20 bases between. The sample here was CD4+ or CD8+ T cells sorted from blood, taken in a trial of the OX40 agonist ivuxolimab. This receptor was identified in an adult with an advanced solid tumor such as melanoma, head and neck, liver or kidney cancer. This chain links TRBV27 with TRBJ2-1; D uncertain. CDR3 protein: CASSLVDGRLSSYNEQFF. As DNA, the CDR3 is TGTGCCAGCAGTCTGGTGGATGGACGACTTAGCTCCTACAATGAGCAGTTCTTC.